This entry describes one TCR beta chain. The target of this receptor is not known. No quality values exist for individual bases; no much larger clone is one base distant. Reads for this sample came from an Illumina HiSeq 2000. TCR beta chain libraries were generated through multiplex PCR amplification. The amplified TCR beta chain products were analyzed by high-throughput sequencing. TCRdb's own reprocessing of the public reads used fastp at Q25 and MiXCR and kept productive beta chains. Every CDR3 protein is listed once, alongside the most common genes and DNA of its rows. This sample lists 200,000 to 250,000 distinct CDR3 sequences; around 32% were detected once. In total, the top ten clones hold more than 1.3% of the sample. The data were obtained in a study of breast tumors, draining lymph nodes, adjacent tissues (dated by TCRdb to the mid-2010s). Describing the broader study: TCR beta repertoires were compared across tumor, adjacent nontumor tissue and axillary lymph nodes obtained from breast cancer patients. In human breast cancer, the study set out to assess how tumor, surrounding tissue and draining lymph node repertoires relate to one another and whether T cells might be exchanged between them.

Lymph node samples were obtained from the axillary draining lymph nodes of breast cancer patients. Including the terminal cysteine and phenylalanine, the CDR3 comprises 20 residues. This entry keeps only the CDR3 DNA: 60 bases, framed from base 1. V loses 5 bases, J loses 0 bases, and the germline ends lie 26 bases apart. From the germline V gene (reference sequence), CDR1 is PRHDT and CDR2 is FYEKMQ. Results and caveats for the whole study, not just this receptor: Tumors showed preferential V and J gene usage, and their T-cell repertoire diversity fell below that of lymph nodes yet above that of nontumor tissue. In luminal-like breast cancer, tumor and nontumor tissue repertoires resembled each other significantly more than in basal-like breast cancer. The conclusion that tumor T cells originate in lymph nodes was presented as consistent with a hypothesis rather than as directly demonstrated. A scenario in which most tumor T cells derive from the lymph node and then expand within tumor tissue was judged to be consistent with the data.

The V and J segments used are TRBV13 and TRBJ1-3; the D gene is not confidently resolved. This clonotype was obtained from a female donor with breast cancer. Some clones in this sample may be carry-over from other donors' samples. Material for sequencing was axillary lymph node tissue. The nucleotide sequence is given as TGTGCCAGCAGCCGCGGTAACAGAACCACAGAAATGAGCTCTGGAAACACCATATATTTT. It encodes CASSRGNRTTEMSSGNTIYF. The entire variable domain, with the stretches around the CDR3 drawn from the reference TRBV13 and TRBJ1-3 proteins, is AAGVIQSPRHLIKEKRETATLKCYPIPRHDTVYWYQQGPGQDPQFLISFYEKMQSDKGSIPDRFSAQQFSDYHSELNMSSLELGDSALYFCASSRGNRTTEMSSGNTIYFGEGSWLTVV.